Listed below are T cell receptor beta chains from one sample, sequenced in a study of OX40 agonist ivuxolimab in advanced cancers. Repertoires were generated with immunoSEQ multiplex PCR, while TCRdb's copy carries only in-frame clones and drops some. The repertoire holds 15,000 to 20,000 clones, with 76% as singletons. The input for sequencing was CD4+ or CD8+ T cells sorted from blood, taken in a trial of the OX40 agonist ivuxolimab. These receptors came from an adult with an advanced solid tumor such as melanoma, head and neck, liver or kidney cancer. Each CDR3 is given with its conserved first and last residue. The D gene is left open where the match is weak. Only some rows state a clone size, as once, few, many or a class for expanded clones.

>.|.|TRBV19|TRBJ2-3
TGTGCCAGTAGATTGACTGGCTACACAGATACGCAGTATTTT
CASRLTGYTDTQYF
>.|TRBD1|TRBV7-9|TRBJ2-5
TGTGCCAGCAGCTCGCGACAGGGAATGGAGGAAGAGACCCAGTACTTC
CASSSRQGMEEETQYF
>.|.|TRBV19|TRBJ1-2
TGTGCCAGTAGTCCAGGACAGCCTCAAGCTAACTATGGCTACACCTTC
CASSPGQPQANYGYTF
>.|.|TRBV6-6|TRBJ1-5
TGTGCCAGCAGTTACTCGCTCCAGGGGAGTCAGCCCCAGCATTTT
CASSYSLQGSQPQHF
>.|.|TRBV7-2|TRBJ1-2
TGTGCCAGCAGCCCCGCGCAGGGGTATAACTATGGCTACACCTTC
CASSPAQGYNYGYTF
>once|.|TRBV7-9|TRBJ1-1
TGTGCCAGCAGCTCCCTCGACTGGGGGAACATGAACACTGAAGCTTTCTTT
CASSSLDWGNMNTEAFF
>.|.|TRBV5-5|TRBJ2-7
TGTGCCAGCAGCTTGGACGCAGGGGACTCCTACGAGCAGTACTTC
CASSLDAGDSYEQYF
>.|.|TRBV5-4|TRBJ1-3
TGTGCCAGCAGCAGCTTTGGTAGGTCCGGAAACACCATATATTTT
CASSSFGRSGNTIYF
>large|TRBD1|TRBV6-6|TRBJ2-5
TGTGCCAGCAGTGACAGGGCCGGACTTCAAGAGACCCAGTACTTC
CASSDRAGLQETQYF
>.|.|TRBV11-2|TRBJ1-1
TGTGCCAGCATCAACCCCCTACAGGGAAGGTACACTGAAGCTTTCTTT
CASINPLQGRYTEAFF
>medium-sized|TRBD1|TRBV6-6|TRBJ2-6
TGTGCCAGCAGTTACGCCCCGGACAGGGGCGTCCTGACTTTC
CASSYAPDRGVLTF
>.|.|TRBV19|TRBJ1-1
TGTGCCAGTAGTATGGGGGAGGAGGGGCACACTGAAGCTTTCTTT
CASSMGEEGHTEAFF
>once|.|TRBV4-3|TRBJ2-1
TGCGCCAGCAGCGGGGGCGCGGTCTACAATGAGCAGTTCTTC
CASSGGAVYNEQFF
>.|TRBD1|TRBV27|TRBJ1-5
TGTGCCAGCAGATACACCGGGACAGGGGGTCTCGATCAGCCCCAGCATTTT
CASRYTGTGGLDQPQHF
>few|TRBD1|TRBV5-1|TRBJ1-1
TGCGCCAGCAGCTCCGACAGGGGAATGAACACTGAAGCTTTCTTT
CASSSDRGMNTEAFF